Below are 16 T cell receptor beta chains sequenced from a single sample in a study of siplizumab effects on memory and regulatory T cells. Only in-frame clones appear in the TCRdb table, and some are missing; sequencing was by immunoSEQ multiplex PCR. The repertoire holds around 65,000 clones, with approximately 79% as singletons. Sequencing was carried out using memory CD4+ T cells sorted from blood. These receptors all come from a human donor in good health.

The chain employs TRBV7-7 and TRBJ2-3, with D possibly TRBD1 on 5 matching bases. The germline V and J ends were trimmed by 6 bases and 0 bases, with 13 bases remaining between them. Germline V CDR1 and CDR2: SSHAT, FNYEAQ (reference sequence). This CDR3 contains 15 residues. CDR3 sequence reads: CASSPGKLSTDTQYF. The CDR3 region has the DNA TGTGCCAGCAGTCCAGGGAAACTCAGCACAGATACGCAGTATTTT. The full variable domain, with the rest looked up from reference TRBV7-7 and TRBJ2-3, is GAGVSQSPRYKVTKRGQDVTLRCDPISSHATLYWYQQALGQGPEFLTYFNYEAQPDKSGLPSDRFSAERPEGSISTLTIQRTEQRDSAMYRCASSPGKLSTDTQYFGPGTRLTVL.

This clone was observed a handful of times. The J gene is TRBJ1-6, the V gene TRBV28; D perhaps matches TRBD1 (6 bases). The CDR3 contains 15 residues. CDR1 is MDHEN and CDR2 is SYDVKM in the germline V gene. Trimming stripped 6 bases from V and 2 bases from J, with 11 bases between. CDR3 loop: CASRPQGTYNSPLHF. The CDR3, as DNA: TGTGCCAGCAGACCTCAGGGGACCTATAATTCACCCCTCCACTTT.

This sequence joins TRBV28 and TRBJ2-1; D is undetermined. Trimming removed 3 bases at V and 8 bases at J, with 5 bases between. The germline V gene encodes CDR1 MDHEN and CDR2 SYDVKM. There are 11 residues in the CDR3. In DNA, the CDR3 is TGTGCCAGCAGTTTTGAGCATGAGCAGTTCTTC. Translating it yields CASSFEHEQFF.

The rearrangement links TRBV19 to TRBJ1-2, with D unresolved. Germline CDR1 LNHDA, CDR2 SQIVND (reference sequence). CDR3 length: 13 amino acids. V lost 4 bases and J 5 bases, leaving 11 bases between the germline ends. The CDR3 nucleotides read TGTGCCAGTAGTAATGGGTTTTGGTATGGCTACACCTTC. This gives the protein CASSNGFWYGYTF.

The chain has TRBV21-1 and TRBJ1-3. TRBV21-1 is shown as a pseudogene. The CDR3 totals 16 residues. The CDR3 sequence: CASRRGGVVSGNTIYF. For the CDR3, the DNA is TGTGCCAGCAGAAGAGGAGGGGTTGTATCTGGGAACACCATATATTTT.

The rearrangement uses TRBV28 and TRBJ2-7; the D gene could be TRBD1 or TRBD2 (5 bases each). Trimming took off 10 bases at V and 2 bases at J, with 15 bases between the two ends. Germline loops: CDR1 MDHEN, CDR2 SYDVKM. The length of the CDR3 is 13 residues. CDR3 region: CATLPGAPYEQYF. CDR3 DNA: TGTGCCACCCTACCCGGGGCCCCCTACGAGCAGTACTTC.

In DNA form, the CDR3 reads TGTGCCAGCTCAACAGACAGGGATCAGCCCCAGCATTTT. Translated: CASSTDRDQPQHF. V usage is TRBV18 and J usage is TRBJ1-5; 7 bases fit TRBD1. The germline V gene encodes CDR1 KGHSH and CDR2 LQKENI. The CDR3 loop spans 13 amino acids. V shed 5 bases and J 5 bases; nucleotides not matched to a gene: 3.

The genes are TRBV18 and TRBJ2-2; 7 positions agree with TRBD1. With V trimmed by 2 bases and J by 6 bases, 12 bases remained unmatched. CDR3 size: 17 residues. Germline CDR1 KGHSH, CDR2 LQKENI. The CDR3 protein is CASSPTVTGASAGELFF. The CDR3, as DNA: TGTGCCAGCTCACCAACGGTAACAGGGGCTTCGGCCGGGGAGCTGTTTTTT.

This sequence joins TRBV12-5 and TRBJ2-7; 8 bases map to TRBD1. The V gene's germline CDR1 is LGHNT and CDR2 FRNRAP. J gave up 2 bases and V 3 bases, and 24 bases lay outside the gene matches. This CDR3 is 21 amino acids long. In DNA, the CDR3 is TGTGCTAGTGGTTTCGTAGGCCGGGACTTTACAGGGGGAGTGGCGACCTACGAGCAGTACTTC. This sequence encodes CASGFVGRDFTGGVATYEQYF.

This clone occurred a few times. The chain combines TRBV5-4 with TRBJ1-6; TRBD1 is a possible D gene (5 bases). Deletions cut 4 bases from V and 9 bases from J, with 17 bases between. Germline lookup yields CDR1 SGHNT and CDR2 YYREEE (reference sequence). This CDR3 contains 15 residues. The CDR3 sequence is CASSRDLTFSSPLHF. In nucleotides, the CDR3 is TGTGCCAGCAGCCGGGACTTAACGTTCAGTTCACCCCTCCACTTT.

The J gene is TRBJ1-2, the V gene TRBV15, with D uncertain. The V gene lost 1 base and the J gene lost 2 bases, with 11 bases spanning the gap. Per germline, CDR1 LNHNV and CDR2 YYDKDF (reference sequence). The CDR3 totals 15 residues. The chain's CDR3 is CATSRGGIDNYGYTF. The CDR3, as DNA: TGTGCCACCAGCAGAGGTGGGATCGACAACTATGGCTACACCTTC.

This sequence joins TRBV4-3 and TRBJ2-1; tentative D call: TRBD1 (6 bases). Germline-derived CDR1 and CDR2 are LGHNA and YSLEER. This CDR3 is 14 amino acids long. Trimming stripped 0 bases from V and 9 bases from J, with 12 bases between. The CDR3 coding sequence is TGCGCCAGCAGCCAAGACAGGGGCTATAGTGAGCAGTTCTTC. This translates into CASSQDRGYSEQFF.

The V call is TRBV6-5, the J call TRBJ2-7; a possible D gene is TRBD1 (5 bases). CDR3 length: 12 amino acids. V lost 7 bases and J 5 bases, leaving 12 bases between the germline ends. Germline values: CDR1 MNHEY, CDR2 SVGAGI. The CDR3 DNA sequence: TGTGCCAGCACGTACCCAGGGAACGAGCAGTACTTC. Translated: CASTYPGNEQYF.

In its sample, this clone was seen a few times. The V call is TRBV7-3, the J call TRBJ2-1; no clear D. Germline-derived CDR1 and CDR2 are SGHTA and FQGTGA. V lost 1 base and J 4 bases, leaving 8 bases between the germline ends. There are 14 residues in the CDR3. CDR3 nucleotide sequence: TGTGCCAGCAGCTTAAATCCGACTTACAATGAGCAGTTCTTC. It translates to CASSLNPTYNEQFF.

The chain combines TRBV21-1 with TRBJ1-5. TRBV21-1 is a documented pseudogene. The CDR3 is 13 amino acids. CDR3: CASSKEKVQPQHF. DNA for the CDR3: TGTGCCAGCAGCAAAGAAAAGGTTCAGCCCCAGCATTTT.

The chain is built from TRBV7-2 and TRBJ2-7, with 10 bases that match TRBD1. The CDR3 loop spans 15 amino acids. Germline loops: CDR1 SGHTA, CDR2 FQGNSA. After removal of 5 bases from V and 6 bases from J, the junction contained 10 bases not matched to a gene. This CDR3 reads CASSKLRQGAGEQYF. Here the CDR3 DNA reads TGTGCCAGCAGCAAACTTCGACAGGGGGCGGGCGAGCAGTACTTC.